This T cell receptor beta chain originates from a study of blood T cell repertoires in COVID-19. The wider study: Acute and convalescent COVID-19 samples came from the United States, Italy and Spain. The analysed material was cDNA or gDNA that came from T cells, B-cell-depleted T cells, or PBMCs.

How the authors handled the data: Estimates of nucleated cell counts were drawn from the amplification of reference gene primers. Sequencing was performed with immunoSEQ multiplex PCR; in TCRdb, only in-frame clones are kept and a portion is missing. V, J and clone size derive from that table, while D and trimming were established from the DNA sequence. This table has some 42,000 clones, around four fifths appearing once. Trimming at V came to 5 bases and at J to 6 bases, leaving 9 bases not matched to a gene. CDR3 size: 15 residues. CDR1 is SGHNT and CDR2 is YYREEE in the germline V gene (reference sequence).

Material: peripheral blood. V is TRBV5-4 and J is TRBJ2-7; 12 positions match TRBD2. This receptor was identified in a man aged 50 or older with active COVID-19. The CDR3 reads CASSPAGTSGLEQYF. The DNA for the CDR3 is TGTGCCAGCAGTCCGGCCGGGACTAGCGGGCTCGAGCAGTACTTC. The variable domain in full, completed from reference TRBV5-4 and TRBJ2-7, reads ETGVTQSPTHLIKTRGQQVTLRCSSQSGHNTVSWYQQALGQGPQFIFQYYREEENGRGNFPPRFSGLQFPNYSSELNVNALELDDSALYLCASSPAGTSGLEQYFGPGTRLTVT.